What follows are 6 T cell receptor beta chains derived from one specimen sequenced in a study of blood T cell repertoires in COVID-19. Assay used: immunoSEQ multiplex PCR; TCRdb lists only in-frame clones, some missing. The sample holds under 200,000 clones; approximately 88% are singletons and the top ten take 10% to 15%. The specimen sequenced was PBMCs or T cells enriched from blood (not recorded which). All receptors derive from a woman aged 55 to 70 who had recovered from COVID-19.

The V and J genes are TRBV6-5 and TRBJ2-7; D may be TRBD1 (6 bases). The CDR3 length is 14 residues. Germline V gene data show CDR1 as MNHEY and CDR2 as SVGAGI. Trimming removed 6 bases at V and 2 bases at J, with 14 bases between. CDR3 nucleotides: TGTGCCAGCAGCCGTAGCAGGGGAACCTACGAGCAGTACTTC. Translating it yields CASSRSRGTYEQYF.

This sequence joins TRBV29-1 and TRBJ1-2, with 11 positions matching TRBD1. The germline CDR1 and CDR2 sequences are SQVTM and ANQGSEA. The CDR3 consists of 14 residues. V shed 8 bases and J 7 bases; nucleotides not matched to a gene: 12. The CDR3: CSLSRDRGTGGYTF. The CDR3 DNA reads as TGCAGCCTCTCCCGGGACAGGGGGACTGGTGGCTACACCTTC.

This chain links TRBV28 with TRBJ2-2; perhaps TRBD1 as D (6 bases). V gave up 5 bases and J gave up 4 bases, with 11 bases separating them. The CDR3 runs 14 residues. Germline CDR1 reads MDHEN; CDR2 reads SYDVKM. CDR3 DNA sequence: TGTGCCAGCAGTCCGGGGACAAGCACCGGGGAGCTGTTTTTT. This translates into CASSPGTSTGELFF.

The gene calls are TRBV4-2 and TRBJ1-1; D is ambiguous. From germline, CDR1 is LGHNA and CDR2 YNFKEQ. The ends were cut back, 2 bases at V and 5 bases at J, with 9 bases in the middle. The CDR3 loop spans 13 amino acids. The CDR3 nucleotides read TGTGCCAGCAGCCAATTCCCGGAGACTGAAGCTTTCTTT. It translates to CASSQFPETEAFF.

The chain carries TRBV27 and TRBJ2-7; TRBD1 aligns across 9 bases. The CDR3 runs to 15 residues. From germline, CDR1 is MNHEY and CDR2 SMNVEV (reference sequence). V gave up 2 bases and J gave up 4 bases; unmatched junction bases: 6. The CDR3 DNA follows: TGTGCCAGCAGTTTAGGGGACAGGGCTTTGTACGAGCAGTACTTC. Amino acid sequence: CASSLGDRALYEQYF.

This chain uses TRBV18 with TRBJ1-4; weak D call: TRBD1 (6 bases). V was cut by 3 bases and J by 0 bases, with 14 bases left in between. CDR1 KGHSH and CDR2 LQKENI come from the germline V gene. This CDR3 contains 17 residues. The CDR3 protein is CASSPQDRLATNEKLFF. The CDR3 nucleotides are TGTGCCAGCTCACCCCAAGACAGGCTAGCAACTAATGAAAAACTGTTTTTT.